This entry describes one T cell receptor (beta chain). Naive CD8 cells lacked CD45RO and underwent positive selection for CCR7, leaving out terminally differentiated effector memory CD45RA+ cells. This sample was taken from a study of shared clonotypes between healthy human individuals. Germline V gives CDR1 MGHRA, CDR2 YSYEKL. There are 14 residues in the CDR3. V lost 4 bases and J 4 bases, leaving 11 bases between the germline ends. Each subset's genomic DNA was shared equally among a number of immunoSEQ plates. TCRdb keeps only in-frame clones here, not all; method: immunoSEQ multiplex PCR. The table shows more than 2 million clones, with around 93% occurring only once.

Sequencing input: naive CD8+ T cells from PBMCs. This receptor was taken from a man younger than 35 in good health. Some clones in this sample may be carry-over from other donors' samples. The V and J genes are TRBV4-1 and TRBJ1-5; a weak D match, TRBD1 (6 bases). As DNA, the CDR3 is TGCGCCAGCAGCCGCCTAGACAGGAATCAGCCCCAGCATTTT. Translated, it gives CASSRLDRNQPQHF.